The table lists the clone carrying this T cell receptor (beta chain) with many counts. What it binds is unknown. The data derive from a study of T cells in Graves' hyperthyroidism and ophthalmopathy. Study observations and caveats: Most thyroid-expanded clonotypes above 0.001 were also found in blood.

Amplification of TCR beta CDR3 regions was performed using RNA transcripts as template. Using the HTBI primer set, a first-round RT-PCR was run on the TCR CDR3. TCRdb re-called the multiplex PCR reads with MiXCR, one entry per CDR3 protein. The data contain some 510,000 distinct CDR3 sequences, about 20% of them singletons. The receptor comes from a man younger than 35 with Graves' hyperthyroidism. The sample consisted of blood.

CDR3 nucleotide sequence: TGCAGTGCTAAGGCGGGGGGGCCAACCGGGGAGCTGTTTTTT. Residues: CSAKAGGPTGELFF. This rearrangement joins TRBV20-1 to TRBJ2-2; 9 nucleotides align to TRBD2. Per germline, CDR1 DFQATT and CDR2 SNEGSKA (reference sequence). The CDR3 runs to 14 residues. With V trimmed by 4 bases and J by 5 bases, 5 bases remained unmatched.